This T cell receptor beta chain was captured by sequencing in a study of blood T cell repertoires in COVID-19. Method: immunoSEQ multiplex PCR; TCRdb's copy keeps in-frame clones and lacks some. Of fewer than 400,000 clones detected, approximately 88% appear once; the ten largest clones hold about 4.7%. The CDR3 is 15 amino acids. The germline gives CDR1 SGHRS, CDR2 YFSETQ. The ends were cut back, 4 bases at V and 3 bases at J, with 13 bases in the middle. This TCR derives from a man aged 25 to 40 who had recovered from COVID-19. Sequenced sample: PBMCs or T cells enriched from blood (not recorded which). The chain uses TRBV5-1 and TRBJ1-4; tentative D call: TRBD1 (5 bases). The CDR3 spells CASSRDRAPNEKLFF. CDR3 nucleotide sequence: TGCGCCAGCAGCCGAGACAGAGCTCCTAATGAAAAACTGTTTTTT. Together with reference TRBV5-1 and TRBJ1-4, the CDR3 gives the full variable domain: KAGVTQTPRYLIKTRGQQVTLSCSPISGHRSVSWYQQTPGQGLQFLFEYFSETQRNKGNFPGRFSGRQFSNSRSEMNVSTLELGDSALYLCASSRDRAPNEKLFFGSGTQLSVL.